Sequencing of this T cell receptor (beta chain) was carried out in a study of T-cell reconstitution after alpha-beta-depleted transplantation in children. Findings and limits, study-wide: Surviving recipient T cells and intrathymic progenitors accounted for some patients' high TCRbeta diversity at day 60. A year had passed since transplant, and T-cell counts and diversity by then came mostly from newly produced T cells. Expanded clones from the graft, numbering several hundred, reportedly supplied alpha-beta T cells about two months after transplant.

For TCRbeta, the library was prepared with unique molecular identifiers. TCRdb analysed the PCR reads with MiXCR anew, one entry per CDR3 protein. Among about 420,000 distinct CDR3 sequences listed, under 20% were seen once. This clonotype came up a few times. Its target is unknown. V lost 6 bases and J lost 2, with 16 bases in between. CDR1 is SGHAT and CDR2 is FQNNGV in the germline V gene. This CDR3 is built from 16 residues. This TCR derives from a boy in the first two years of life who had a stem cell transplant for Wiskott-Aldrich syndrome, so the T cells may come from the graft donor. This sequence joins TRBV11-2 and TRBJ2-2; D is ambiguous. This specimen consisted of PBMCs, mostly from graft donor cells, obtained 360 days after TCRalphabeta/CD19-depleted stem cell transplant. The CDR3 sequence is CASSSPRKVNTGELFF. In nucleotides, the CDR3 is TGTGCCAGCAGTTCTCCGAGGAAGGTTAACACCGGGGAGCTGTTTTTT.